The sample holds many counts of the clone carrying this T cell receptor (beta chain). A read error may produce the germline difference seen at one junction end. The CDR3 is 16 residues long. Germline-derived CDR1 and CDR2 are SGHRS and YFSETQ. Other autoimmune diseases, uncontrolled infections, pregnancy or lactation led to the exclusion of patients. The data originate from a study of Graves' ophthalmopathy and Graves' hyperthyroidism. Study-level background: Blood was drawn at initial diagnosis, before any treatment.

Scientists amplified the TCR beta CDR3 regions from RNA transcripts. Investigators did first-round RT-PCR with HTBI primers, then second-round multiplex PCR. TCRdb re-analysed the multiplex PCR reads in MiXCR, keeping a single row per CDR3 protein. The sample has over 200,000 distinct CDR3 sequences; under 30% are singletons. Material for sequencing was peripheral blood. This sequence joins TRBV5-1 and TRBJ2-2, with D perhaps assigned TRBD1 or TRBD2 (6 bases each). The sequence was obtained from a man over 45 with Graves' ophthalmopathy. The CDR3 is CANSLNGGTNTGELFF. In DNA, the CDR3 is TGCGCCAACAGCTTAAACGGGGGCACGAACACCGGGGAGCTGTTTTTT.